Following are 2 T cell receptor beta chains from one sample sequenced in a study of T cell changes during pregnancy in multiple sclerosis (dated 2019 in TCRdb). To prepare the library, the immunoSEQ multiplex PCR assay was applied. TCRdb limited this immuneACCESS table to in-frame rearrangements with V and J called. A share of clones is missing; checked studies link under half to unresolved V genes, and the rest is unexplained. In all, the sample holds tens of thousands of clones, and less than 95% of those were seen once. 2.5% of the sample is taken by the ten largest. Sequencing was performed on peripheral blood, taken in the third trimester of pregnancy. The receptors derive from a female donor with multiple sclerosis, enrolled in a pregnancy study.

DNA of the CDR3: TGTGCCAGCAGCCTTTCCGACACTGAAGCTTTCTTT. As protein: CASSLSDTEAFF. The chain has TRBV7-6 and TRBJ1-1, with D unresolved. Germline V gene lookup returns CDR1 SGHVS and CDR2 FNYEAQ. V lost 5 bases, J lost 3 bases, and 7 bases lay in between. This CDR3 has 12 residues.

The chain recombines TRBV6-1 with TRBJ2-1; TRBD1 matches 9 bases. The CDR3 extends over 15 amino acids. The germline gives CDR1 MNHNS, CDR2 SASEGT. The V and J ends lost 5 bases and 7 bases, in that order; junction bases with no gene match: 9. The CDR3 coding sequence is TGTGCCAGCAGTCTACAGGGGGCACGGGGGAATGAGCAGTTCTTC. This sequence encodes CASSLQGARGNEQFF.